This TCR beta chain was documented in a study of graft-versus-host responses after intestinal transplantation. Germline CDR1 SEHNR, CDR2 FQNEAQ (reference sequence). The trim removed 7 bases at V and 7 bases at J, leaving 6 bases unmatched. This CDR3 region has 13 residues. Comments on this clone: Its antigen is still unknown.

Clones were read by immunoSEQ multiplex PCR, and TCRdb kept only the in-frame ones, dropping some. The sample records about 27,000 clones, 82% being singletons. The TCR sequence derives from a human donor who was the organ donor for an intestinal transplant. The rearrangement links TRBV7-9 to TRBJ1-2; 10 bases line up with TRBD1. Sequencing was performed on unstimulated CD8+ T cells sorted from spleen or lymph node cells, taken before transplant. The chain's CDR3 is CASTPGTGVGYTF. CDR3 bases: TGTGCCAGCACCCCGGGGACAGGGGTTGGCTACACCTTC.